The table lists the clone carrying this T cell receptor (beta chain) with many counts. Its specificity is not known. TCRdb passed the 5' RACE reads through MiXCR, listing each CDR3 protein once. The sample has fewer than 450,000 distinct CDR3 sequences, 24% seen once. The data originate from a study of T-cell memory formation after mild COVID-19. Overall study context: TCR clusters mostly belonged to single donors.

The CDR3 contains 14 residues. Per the germline V gene, CDR1 is SGHRS and CDR2 is YFSETQ. V gave up 5 bases and J gave up 1 base, with 13 bases separating them. Findings and caveats of the study: CD4+ clones that contracted lay mainly in CM and EM; CD8+ ones lay in EMRA.

This TCR was recovered from an adult woman who had mild COVID-19 (a few samples of this study predate the infection). Cell type and time point are not known. The sequenced sample consisted of PBMCs or a T cell subset sorted from them (not recorded which). This sequence joins TRBV5-1 and TRBJ2-7; possibly TRBD2 for D (5 bases). CDR3 sequence: CASSTLSGSYEQYF. Here the CDR3 DNA reads TGCGCCAGCAGTACCCTGAGCGGTTCCTACGAGCAGTACTTC.